Below, 28 T cell receptor beta chains from the same sample are listed, as sequenced in a study of CD4 T cells in relation to SARS-CoV-2 and coronaviruses. The protocol was immunoSEQ multiplex PCR, while the TCRdb copy is restricted to in-frame clones and leaves out a portion. Of tens of thousands of clones listed, 73% are singletons. What these receptors recognize is not known. The unexposed donors gave CD4+ T cells in about 2010-2019, prior to COVID-19. The cells were cultured for around ten days before CD4+ T cells were isolated. The sequenced sample consisted of CD4+ T cells from PBMCs, cultured in vitro. The receptors here all came from a human donor in good health.

This sequence joins TRBV29-1 and TRBJ1-1, with D maybe TRBD1 (5 bases). V shed 8 bases and J shed 1 base, with 17 bases lying between them. Per germline, CDR1 SQVTM and CDR2 ANQGSEA. The CDR3 length is 14 residues. In DNA form, the CDR3 reads TGCAGCTTAAAAAGGGGCTCCGGGAACACTGAAGCTTTCTTT. Amino acid sequence: CSLKRGSGNTEAFF.

The V and J genes are TRBV5-1 and TRBJ1-1, with 8 bases fitting TRBD1. CDR3 size: 14 residues. Germline CDR1 SGHRS, CDR2 YFSETQ. With 3 bases clipped from V and 0 bases from J, the junction kept 1 base outside the gene matches. This CDR3 reads CASSSGQVNTEAFF. The DNA for the CDR3 is TGCGCCAGCAGCTCGGGACAGGTGAACACTGAAGCTTTCTTT.

This clone was counted a few times. This chain links TRBV27 with TRBJ2-1; unclear D gene. Between the trimmed V and J ends, which lost 6 bases and 3 bases, there was a span of 15 bases. Germline CDR1 MNHEY, CDR2 SMNVEV (reference sequence). The length of the CDR3 is 15 residues. As DNA, the CDR3 is TGTGCCAGCAGCCTTCCGGGTCTCCTCTACAATGAGCAGTTCTTC. Its protein is CASSLPGLLYNEQFF.

The chain joins TRBV10-3 to TRBJ1-6; D gene unclear. Trimming took off 3 bases at V and 5 bases at J, with 11 bases between the two ends. Germline CDR1 is ENHRY and CDR2 is SYGVKD. The CDR3 contains 15 residues. Here the CDR3 reads CAISESDLDNSPLHF. As DNA, the CDR3 is TGTGCCATCAGTGAATCCGACTTGGATAATTCACCCCTCCACTTT.

Only a few counts were recorded for this clone. CDR3 residues: CASSQGARGYTF. The DNA of the CDR3 is TGTGCCAGCAGCCAAGGGGCTCGCGGCTACACCTTC. The V and J genes are TRBV3-1 (or the pseudogene TRBV3-2) and TRBJ1-2; D gene uncertain. Per germline, CDR1 LGHDT and CDR2 YNNKEL (reference sequence). The V end was cut by 1 base, the J end by 8 bases, with 8 bases between. This CDR3 spans 12 amino acids.

This sequence joins TRBV27 and TRBJ2-3; weak D call: TRBD1 (6 bases). Trimming removed 6 bases at V and 0 bases at J, with 16 bases between. Germline V CDR1 and CDR2: MNHEY, SMNVEV (reference sequence). The length of the CDR3 is 16 residues. In DNA form, the CDR3 reads TGTGCCAGCAGATCAAACACCGGGACAAGCACAGATACGCAGTATTTT. This encodes CASRSNTGTSTDTQYF.

The chain is built from TRBV19 and TRBJ1-2; D not certain. With 4 bases removed from V and 6 bases from J, the gap between germline ends came to 15 bases. This CDR3 contains 14 residues. Germline-derived CDR1 and CDR2 are LNHDA and SQIVND (reference sequence). CDR3 in DNA: TGTGCCAGTAGTACTCCGGAGCGAGGTAATGGCTACACCTTC. This sequence encodes CASSTPERGNGYTF. The full variable domain, in which reference TRBV19 and TRBJ1-2 provide the parts outside the CDR3, is DGGITQSPKYLFRKEGQNVTLSCEQNLNHDAMYWYRQDPGQGLRLIYYSQIVNDFQKGDIAEGYSVSREKKESFPLTVTSAQKNPTAFYLCASSTPERGNGYTFGSGTRLTVV.

The gene calls are TRBV3-1 (or the pseudogene TRBV3-2) and TRBJ2-7; 7 positions agree with TRBD2. The V gene end was trimmed by 0 bases and the J gene end by 3 bases; junction bases not matched to a gene: 11. The CDR3 covers 17 residues. Germline CDR1 LGHDT, CDR2 YNNKEL (reference sequence). The CDR3 nucleotides read TGTGCCAGCAGCCAAGATGGGCTAGCGGTTCTAAGCTACGAGCAGTACTTC. Translating gives CASSQDGLAVLSYEQYF.

The chain joins TRBV7-9 to TRBJ1-5, with a possible D match to TRBD1 (5 bases). In germline, CDR1 is SEHNR, CDR2 FQNEAQ (reference sequence). The CDR3 contains 15 residues. V lost 7 bases, J lost 7 bases, and 20 bases lay in between. CDR3: CASIQRGRSTQPQHF. CDR3 in DNA: TGTGCCAGCATCCAACGGGGCAGGAGCACCCAGCCCCAGCATTTT.

This clone appeared once. This chain uses TRBV12-3 or TRBV12-4 with TRBJ2-7; D is undetermined. CDR3 length equals 12 residues. V lost 8 bases, J lost 5 bases, and 13 bases lay in between. CDR3 sequence reads: CASGVTRHEQYF. CDR3 DNA sequence: TGTGCCAGCGGGGTTACCCGGCACGAGCAGTACTTC.

The V call is TRBV2, the J call TRBJ1-2, with 9 bases lining up with TRBD1. This CDR3 has 13 amino acids. The J segment lost 8 bases and the V segment lost 5 bases, leaving 6 bases of the junction unmatched. Germline V gives CDR1 SNHLY, CDR2 FYNNEI. CDR3 DNA: TGTGCCAGCAGTAGGACAGGGGAAAAAGGCTACACCTTC. Translating it yields CASSRTGEKGYTF.

The gene calls are TRBV5-1 and TRBJ2-7; the D call may be TRBD1 or TRBD2 (5 bases each). Germline CDR1 SGHRS, CDR2 YFSETQ. The CDR3 sequence is 14 residues long. Trimming removed 3 bases at V and 6 bases at J, with 16 bases between. DNA for the CDR3: TGCGCCAGCAGCTACTCCGGGACGCCGACCGAGCAGTACTTC. Protein product: CASSYSGTPTEQYF.

The rearrangement joins TRBV10-3 to TRBJ2-1; 13 nucleotides align to TRBD2. The CDR3 runs to 13 residues. Germline loops: CDR1 ENHRY, CDR2 SYGVKD. The junction had 4 bases not matched to a gene; V was cut back by 3 bases and J by 14 bases. CDR3 protein: CAISDPGLAGEFF. DNA for the CDR3: TGTGCCATCAGTGACCCCGGACTAGCGGGAGAGTTCTTC.

This chain joins TRBV20-1 and TRBJ2-7; the D gene is possibly TRBD2 (5 bases). The CDR3 consists of 12 residues. The germline CDR1 and CDR2 sequences are DFQATT and SNEGSKA (reference sequence). The V end lost 3 bases, the J end lost 4 bases, and 10 bases lay between the germline ends. The CDR3 nucleotides read TGCAGTGCTAGTAGCGCGATGTACGAGCAGTACTTC. The encoded protein is CSASSAMYEQYF.

J is TRBJ2-7 and V is TRBV29-1, with D uncertain. This CDR3 region has 13 residues. The V gene lost 4 bases and the J gene lost 0 bases, with 10 bases spanning the gap. CDR1 is SQVTM, CDR2 ANQGSEA, per germline. CDR3 residues: CSVGTRYSYEQYF. The CDR3 nucleotides are TGCAGCGTTGGTACCAGGTACTCCTACGAGCAGTACTTC.

This sequence joins TRBV18 and TRBJ2-7; maybe TRBD2 (5 bases). V lost 3 bases and J 2 bases, leaving 11 bases between the germline ends. Germline CDR1 KGHSH, CDR2 LQKENI. CDR3 length: 14 amino acids. CDR3 residues: CASSPAGGTYEQYF. In DNA form, the CDR3 reads TGTGCCAGCTCACCGGCCGGAGGCACCTACGAGCAGTACTTC.

This chain joins TRBV3-1 (or the pseudogene TRBV3-2) and TRBJ2-7; D ambiguous. The CDR3 spans 11 residues. V lost 2 bases and J 1 base, leaving 0 bases between the germline ends. Germline V gene sequence: CDR1 LGHDT, CDR2 YNNKEL (reference sequence). CDR3 region: CASSQSYEQYF. The CDR3 nucleotides read TGTGCCAGCAGCCAATCCTACGAGCAGTACTTC.

This chain uses TRBV6-2 or TRBV6-3 with TRBJ2-7; maybe TRBD2 (5 bases). Germline V gene data show CDR1 as MNHEY and CDR2 as SVGEGT. V was pared by 5 bases and J by 4 bases, with 12 bases between. The CDR3 loop spans 13 amino acids. The CDR3 spells CASSAVRAYEQYF. The CDR3 DNA reads TGTGCCAGCAGTGCCGTGAGGGCTTACGAGCAGTACTTC.

The chain links TRBV20-1 to TRBJ1-6; D remains ambiguous. The CDR3 extends over 15 amino acids. V was shortened by 3 bases and J by 0 bases, with 9 bases between the two germline ends. Germline CDR1 is DFQATT and CDR2 is SNEGSKA (reference sequence). The CDR3 loop is CSASSGSSYNSPLHF. DNA for the CDR3: TGCAGTGCTAGTTCGGGGAGCTCCTATAATTCACCCCTCCACTTT.

This clone has just one count. CDR3 bases: TGTGCCAGCAGTTACGTTTGGGGCCTGGCCCGGGAAAAACTGTTTTTT. Translated: CASSYVWGLAREKLFF. This sequence joins TRBV6-5 and TRBJ1-4; tentatively, D is TRBD1 (5 bases). The V and J ends lost 2 bases and 8 bases respectively, with 18 bases between them. CDR1 is MNHEY and CDR2 is SVGAGI in the germline V gene. This CDR3 has 16 residues.

Relative to its sample, this clone is medium-sized. The chain joins TRBV6-1 to TRBJ2-3; tentatively, D is TRBD1 or TRBD2 (5 bases each). V was trimmed by 1 base and J by 2 bases, leaving 13 bases between them. The CDR3 is 16 residues long. Germline V lookup: CDR1 MNHNS, CDR2 SASEGT. CDR3 protein: CASSEVSGDLTDTQYF. In nucleotides, the CDR3 is TGTGCCAGCAGTGAAGTCTCTGGGGACCTCACAGATACGCAGTATTTT.

The table lists this clone with a few counts. This chain links TRBV5-1 with TRBJ2-5, with D perhaps TRBD2 (6 bases). The CDR3 length is 14 residues. Per germline, CDR1 SGHRS and CDR2 YFSETQ. V lost 1 base and J 5 bases, leaving 12 bases between the germline ends. The CDR3 DNA is TGCGCCAGCAGCTTGTCCTCCGGAGGGGAGACCCAGTACTTC. Its protein product is CASSLSSGGETQYF.

This clone was observed a handful of times. V is TRBV9 and J is TRBJ2-3; TRBD2 aligns across 10 bases. The ends lost 0 bases at V and 6 bases at J; junction bases unmatched: 4. Per germline, CDR1 SGDLS and CDR2 YYNGEE. The CDR3 spans 15 residues. CDR3 coding DNA: TGTGCCAGCAGCGTAGGGCTAGCGGGAGTTGATACGCAGTATTTT. This codes for CASSVGLAGVDTQYF.

The chain links TRBV30 to TRBJ1-4; D gene unclear. This CDR3 is built from 11 residues. The germline V gene encodes CDR1 GTSNPN and CDR2 SVGIG (reference sequence). Trimming removed 5 bases from V and 4 bases from J, with 5 bases in between. The CDR3 sequence: CAWDGNEKLFF. CDR3 bases: TGTGCCTGGGACGGTAATGAAAAACTGTTTTTT.

V gene TRBV30 combines with J gene TRBJ1-6; 9 bases fit TRBD1. Trimming removed 4 bases from V and 10 bases from J; junction bases left unmatched: 5. The germline V gene has CDR1 GTSNPN and CDR2 SVGIG (reference sequence). The CDR3 has 13 residues. The CDR3 region is CAWNRQGESPLHF. The CDR3 bases are TGTGCCTGGAACAGACAGGGGGAATCACCCCTCCACTTT.

The rearrangement uses TRBV19 and TRBJ2-2; 8 bases align to TRBD1. The CDR3 extends over 16 amino acids. Germline-derived CDR1 and CDR2 are LNHDA and SQIVND (reference sequence). The V segment lost 4 bases and the J segment 5 bases; nucleotides outside the gene matches: 9. This CDR3 is CASSSPQGAGTGELFF. DNA of the CDR3: TGTGCCAGTAGTAGCCCCCAGGGGGCGGGGACCGGGGAGCTGTTTTTT.

This clone occurred once. The V call is TRBV5-4, the J call TRBJ2-1; 7 nucleotides match TRBD2. The germline CDR1 and CDR2 sequences are SGHNT and YYREEE (reference sequence). This CDR3 is 16 amino acids long. V lost 6 bases to trimming and J lost 6 bases; unmatched junction nucleotides: 15. The CDR3: CASNLGGVDLVNEQFF. For the CDR3, the DNA is TGTGCCAGCAATCTTGGGGGGGTAGACCTCGTCAATGAGCAGTTCTTC.

CDR3 loop: CASSYGQGAGTGELFF. The DNA of the CDR3 is TGTGCCAGTAGCTACGGACAGGGGGCGGGCACCGGGGAGCTGTTTTTT. This rearrangement joins TRBV19 to TRBJ2-2; 11 nucleotides agree with TRBD1. CDR1 is LNHDA and CDR2 is SQIVND in the germline V gene (reference sequence). Trimming removed 6 bases from V and 4 bases from J; junction bases left unmatched: 7. The CDR3 has 16 residues.